Sequencing of this TCR beta chain was carried out in a study of T-cell memory formation after mild COVID-19. This CDR3 has 13 residues. Trimming removed 1 base at V and 7 bases at J, with 10 bases between. Germline V gene sequence: CDR1 MGHRA, CDR2 YSYEKL. TCRdb reprocessed the 5' RACE reads via MiXCR and lists one record per CDR3 protein. The sample shows 90,000 to 120,000 distinct CDR3 sequences, approximately 15% of them seen only once. The rearrangement uses TRBV4-1 and TRBJ1-1; TRBD1 is a possible D gene (5 bases). This TCR derives from a young man who had mild COVID-19 (a few samples of this study predate the infection). Cell type and time point are not known. Sequenced input: PBMCs or a T cell subset sorted from them (not recorded which). For the CDR3, the DNA is TGCGCCAGCAGCCAAGTCGGGGCCGGTGAAGCTTTCTTT. Its protein is CASSQVGAGEAFF.